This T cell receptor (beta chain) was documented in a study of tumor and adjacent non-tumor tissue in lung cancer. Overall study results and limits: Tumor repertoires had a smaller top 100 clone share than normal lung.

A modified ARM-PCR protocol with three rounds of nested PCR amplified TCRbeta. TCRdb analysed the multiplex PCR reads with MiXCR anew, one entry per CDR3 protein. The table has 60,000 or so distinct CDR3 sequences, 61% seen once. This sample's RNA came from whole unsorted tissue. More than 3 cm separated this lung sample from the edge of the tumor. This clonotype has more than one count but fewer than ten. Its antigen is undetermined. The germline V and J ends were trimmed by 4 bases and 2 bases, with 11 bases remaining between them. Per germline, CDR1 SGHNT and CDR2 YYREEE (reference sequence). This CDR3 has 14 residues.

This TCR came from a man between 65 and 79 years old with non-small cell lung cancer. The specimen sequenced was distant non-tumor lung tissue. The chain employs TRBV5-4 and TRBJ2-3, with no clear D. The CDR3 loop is CASSKGWNTDTQYF. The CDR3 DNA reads TGTGCCAGCAGCAAGGGATGGAACACAGATACGCAGTATTTT. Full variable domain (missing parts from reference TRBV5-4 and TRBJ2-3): ETGVTQSPTHLIKTRGQQVTLRCSSQSGHNTVSWYQQALGQGPQFIFQYYREEENGRGNFPPRFSGLQFPNYSSELNVNALELDDSALYLCASSKGWNTDTQYFGPGTRLTVL.